A single sample gave rise to the 28 T cell receptor beta chains below, sequenced in a study of Ad26.COV2.S vaccination and SARS-CoV-2 variants (dated by TCRdb to about 2021). Interpreted using the paper, the time point label stands for: individuals recovered from natural SARS-CoV-2 infection. Library method: the immunoSEQ multiplex PCR assay. In its TCRdb copy, this immuneACCESS table keeps in-frame sequences only and misses some clones. Where compared with another copy, unresolved V genes explain less than half of these, and the others have no known cause. The sample includes tens of thousands of clones, with 82% observed a single time. About 17% of the sample comes from the top ten. The sequenced sample was peripheral blood, obtained after recovery from COVID-19. These receptor sequences come from a human donor who had recovered from COVID-19.

This clone has a single count. The gene calls are TRBV19 and TRBJ2-1, with a tentative D call TRBD2 (6 bases). The CDR3 totals 14 residues. Trimming stripped 2 bases from V and 7 bases from J, with 12 bases between. The germline V gene encodes CDR1 LNHDA and CDR2 SQIVND (reference sequence). CDR3 DNA sequence: TGTGCCAGTAGTATAAACCTAGCGTGGAATGAGCAGTTCTTC. Translating gives CASSINLAWNEQFF.

The gene calls are TRBV9 and TRBJ1-6; D unresolved. The CDR3 covers 14 residues. Germline-derived CDR1 and CDR2 are SGDLS and YYNGEE. The V and J ends lost 1 base and 9 bases respectively, with 11 bases between them. This CDR3 is CASSVKGERSPLHF. The CDR3 nucleotides read TGTGCCAGCAGCGTAAAGGGTGAGCGTTCACCCCTCCACTTT.

The chain has TRBV24-1 and TRBJ2-3; TRBD2 is a possible D gene (6 bases). Trimming shortened V by 8 bases and J by 1 base, and 15 bases separated the two germline ends. Germline CDR1 and CDR2: KGHDR and SFDVKD. The CDR3 is 15 amino acids. CDR3 protein: CATKRTGVGTDTQYF. The CDR3 bases are TGTGCCACCAAACGAACGGGGGTCGGCACAGATACGCAGTATTTT.

V usage is TRBV27 and J usage is TRBJ2-2; perhaps TRBD2 as D (5 bases). The CDR3 is made up of 16 amino acids. The V gene lost 6 bases and the J gene lost 0 bases, with 14 bases spanning the gap. Germline-derived CDR1 and CDR2 are MNHEY and SMNVEV (reference sequence). This CDR3 is CASSRPAGANTGELFF. The CDR3 DNA follows: TGTGCCAGCAGCAGGCCGGCGGGTGCGAACACCGGGGAGCTGTTTTTT.

This chain connects TRBV7-6 to TRBJ2-1; 8 positions match TRBD2. Trimming at V came to 0 bases and at J to 0 bases, leaving 4 bases not matched to a gene. CDR1 and CDR2 from the germline V gene are SGHVS and FNYEAQ. The CDR3 consists of 17 residues. The CDR3 sequence: CASSLAVGTSSYNEQFF. The CDR3, as DNA: TGTGCCAGCAGCTTAGCGGTCGGGACTAGCTCCTACAATGAGCAGTTCTTC.

With respect to this clone: One junction end disagrees with the germline gene, perhaps due to a read error. The same CDR3 is also encoded by other DNA sequences in this sample. The rearrangement joins TRBV6-5 to TRBJ2-7; 10 nucleotides match TRBD1. The germline V gene encodes CDR1 MNHEY and CDR2 SVGAGI. The length of the CDR3 is 15 residues. The CDR3 loop reads CASSYRGQGTYEQYF. The CDR3 DNA follows: TGTGCCAGCAGTTACAGGGGACAGGGGACCTACGAGCAATACTTC.

The chain is built from TRBV6-5 and TRBJ2-5, with D possibly being TRBD1 (7 bases). The length of the CDR3 is 15 residues. Germline lookup yields CDR1 MNHEY and CDR2 SVGAGI. V gave up 0 bases and J gave up 4 bases, with 12 bases separating them. The CDR3 sequence: CASSYSTGRSETQYF. The DNA of the CDR3 is TGTGCCAGCAGTTACTCGACAGGGAGGTCAGAGACCCAGTACTTC.

This clone appeared a few times. The J gene is TRBJ2-3, the V gene TRBV6-5; D is uncertain. This CDR3 has 10 residues. In germline, CDR1 is MNHEY, CDR2 SVGAGI. V was trimmed by 10 bases and J by 6 bases, leaving 8 bases between them. This CDR3 is CATRLDTQYF. DNA for the CDR3: TGTGCCACCCGATTGGATACGCAGTATTTT.

A single count supports this clone. The chain uses TRBV4-1 and TRBJ2-1; 11 bases agree with TRBD2. V gave up 2 bases and J gave up 6 bases; unmatched junction bases: 15. Germline assignment: CDR1 MGHRA and CDR2 YSYEKL. This CDR3 is 19 amino acids long. CDR3 sequence: CASSQRGGTSGVLLNEQFF. In DNA, the CDR3 is TGCGCCAGCAGCCAAAGGGGAGGGACTAGCGGAGTCCTACTCAATGAGCAGTTCTTC.

The chain joins TRBV19 to TRBJ2-1; TRBD2 agrees at 7 bases. Germline V lookup: CDR1 LNHDA, CDR2 SQIVND (reference sequence). The CDR3 runs 15 residues. Unmatched junction bases numbered 15, after V lost 8 bases and J lost 8 bases. The CDR3 spells CASSIVGGSVDEQFF. The CDR3 nucleotides are TGTGCCAGTTCAATCGTGGGCGGGAGTGTGGATGAGCAGTTCTTC.

This rearrangement joins TRBV27 to TRBJ2-2; D is undetermined. Trimming removed 5 bases at V and 5 bases at J, with 15 bases between. CDR1 is MNHEY, CDR2 SMNVEV, per germline (reference sequence). The CDR3 runs 15 residues. The CDR3, as DNA: TGTGCCAGCAGTCAGAGTTTCGGGCCGACCGGGGAGCTGTTTTTT. This gives the protein CASSQSFGPTGELFF.

This chain connects TRBV7-3 to TRBJ2-6; a weak D match, TRBD2 (6 bases). V lost 2 bases to trimming and J lost 0 bases, with 14 bases between them. CDR1 and CDR2 (germline): SGHTA, FQGTGA. The CDR3 runs 18 residues. CDR3 coding DNA: TGTGCCAGCAGCTTAGGACTACGGGGGAGCTCTGGGGCCAACGTCCTGACTTTC. As protein: CASSLGLRGSSGANVLTF.

This rearrangement joins TRBV7-8 to TRBJ2-7; D is perhaps TRBD1 (6 bases). Per germline, CDR1 SGHVS and CDR2 FQNEAQ. This CDR3 is built from 15 residues. V lost 7 bases, J lost 3 bases, and 19 bases lay in between. The CDR3 is CASKMGGLGGYEQYF. The CDR3, as DNA: TGTGCCAGCAAGATGGGTGGGCTAGGGGGCTACGAGCAGTACTTC.

CDR3: CASMFRGSDTQYF. CDR3 in DNA: TGTGCCAGTATGTTCCGGGGATCAGATACGCAGTATTTT. The chain is built from TRBV19 and TRBJ2-3, with D perhaps matching TRBD2 (5 bases). V dropped 7 bases and J dropped 4 bases, with 12 bases sitting between them. This CDR3 contains 13 residues. Germline CDR1 and CDR2: LNHDA and SQIVND (reference sequence).

The chain uses TRBV4-3 and TRBJ2-7; 9 bases line up with TRBD1. Per the germline V gene, CDR1 is LGHNA and CDR2 is YSLEER. The CDR3 loop spans 17 amino acids. V lost 1 base, J lost 1 base, and 8 bases stayed unmatched. CDR3 residues: CASSQAQTGGISYEQYF. Here the CDR3 DNA reads TGCGCCAGCAGCCAAGCTCAAACAGGGGGCATTTCCTACGAGCAGTACTTC.

The V gene is TRBV19, the J gene TRBJ2-2; D possibly matches TRBD1 or TRBD2 (5 bases each). Trimming took 3 bases from V and 3 from J, leaving 5 bases between them. The germline CDR1 and CDR2 sequences are LNHDA and SQIVND (reference sequence). CDR3 length: 13 amino acids. The CDR3 region is CASSMGDTGELFF. Here the CDR3 DNA reads TGTGCCAGTAGTATGGGGGACACCGGGGAGCTGTTTTTT.

The rearrangement links TRBV5-6 to TRBJ1-1; D gene ambiguous. The CDR3 covers 16 residues. Germline V CDR1 and CDR2: SGHDT, YYEEEE. V lost 0 bases to trimming and J lost 4 bases, with 16 bases between them. CDR3 DNA sequence: TGTGCCAGCAGCTTGGGGGGAGATGGAGCGAGCACTGAAGCTTTCTTT. Translating it yields CASSLGGDGASTEAFF.

This sequence joins TRBV7-2 and TRBJ1-2; tentative D call: TRBD1 (6 bases). The CDR3 runs 14 residues. Trimming left V 3 bases short and J 2 bases short, with 10 bases between. Per germline, CDR1 SGHTA and CDR2 FQGNSA. In DNA form, the CDR3 reads TGTGCCAGCAGCTTGGGACACAAAAACTATGGCTACACCTTC. Its translation: CASSLGHKNYGYTF. The full variable domain, in which reference TRBV7-2 and TRBJ1-2 provide the parts outside the CDR3, is GAGVSQSPSNKVTEKGKDVELRCDPISGHTALYWYRQSLGQGLEFLIYFQGNSAPDKSGLPSDRFSAERTGGSVSTLTIQRTQQEDSAVYLCASSLGHKNYGYTFGSGTRLTVV.

The rearrangement uses TRBV6-5 and TRBJ1-5; 7 nucleotides agree with TRBD1. The V gene end was trimmed by 5 bases and the J gene end by 8 bases; junction bases not matched to a gene: 9. The CDR3 extends over 14 amino acids. Germline V gives CDR1 MNHEY, CDR2 SVGAGI. CDR3 DNA sequence: TGTGCCAGCAGTCCCGACAGGGTAAAGGAGCCCCAGCATTTT. Translation gives CASSPDRVKEPQHF.

This clone was observed a few times. The rearrangement links TRBV11-3 to TRBJ1-2, with D possibly being TRBD1 (6 bases). The CDR3 is made up of 15 amino acids. V dropped 3 bases and J dropped 6 bases, with 17 bases sitting between them. CDR1 SGHNT and CDR2 YENEEA come from the germline V gene. CDR3 in amino acids: CASSFGGAGLDGYTF. CDR3 nucleotides: TGTGCCAGCAGCTTTGGGGGCGCGGGGTTGGATGGCTACACCTTC.

V usage is TRBV4-2 and J usage is TRBJ1-2, with 10 bases aligning to TRBD1. Germline V gene lookup returns CDR1 LGHNA and CDR2 YNFKEQ. J lost 4 bases, V lost 4 bases, and 12 bases had no gene match. The CDR3 length is 17 residues. This CDR3 reads CASSPQVWGQGSYGYTF. Here the CDR3 DNA reads TGTGCCAGCAGCCCGCAAGTCTGGGGACAGGGGAGCTATGGCTACACCTTC.

The chain employs TRBV2 and TRBJ2-7; no clear D. The CDR3 sequence is 11 residues long. Between the trimmed V and J ends, which lost 6 bases and 2 bases, there was a span of 5 bases. The V gene's germline CDR1 is SNHLY and CDR2 FYNNEI. In DNA, the CDR3 is TGTGCCAGCAGCCCCACCTACGAGCAGTACTTC. Translation: CASSPTYEQYF.

This clone was counted a few times. This sequence joins TRBV3-1 (or the pseudogene TRBV3-2) and TRBJ2-3; D uncertain. The CDR3 runs to 13 residues. Germline-derived CDR1 and CDR2 are LGHDT and YNNKEL (reference sequence). Trimming pared 4 bases from V and 8 bases from J, leaving 13 bases between. CDR3 residues: CASSPTVIGTQYF. In nucleotides, the CDR3 is TGTGCCAGCAGCCCTACCGTTATAGGTACGCAGTATTTT.

J is TRBJ2-3 and V is TRBV6-6; 9 positions agree with TRBD1. The CDR3 consists of 16 residues. Germline CDR1 and CDR2: MNHNY and SVGAGI (reference sequence). J lost 0 bases, V lost 5 bases, and 6 bases had no gene match. The CDR3 sequence: CASSAGTGLSTDTQYF. The CDR3 DNA sequence: TGTGCCAGCAGTGCTGGGACAGGGCTTAGCACAGATACGCAGTATTTT.

V usage is TRBV6-1 and J usage is TRBJ2-7, with 9 positions matching TRBD1. Germline CDR1 and CDR2: MNHNS and SASEGT. This CDR3 is built from 17 residues. Trimming removed 3 bases from V and 2 bases from J; junction bases left unmatched: 11. CDR3 sequence (DNA): TGTGCCAGCAGTGAGTTTATCGGACAGGGGTGGACCTACGAGCAGTACTTC. Translation gives CASSEFIGQGWTYEQYF.

This clone was detected once. The rearrangement uses TRBV18 and TRBJ2-7; D remains unclear. With 2 bases removed from V and 2 bases from J, the gap between germline ends came to 13 bases. The CDR3 loop spans 15 amino acids. Germline loops: CDR1 KGHSH, CDR2 LQKENI. The CDR3 sequence: CASSPAVKGTYEQYF. The CDR3 DNA sequence: TGTGCCAGCTCACCAGCCGTAAAAGGAACCTACGAGCAGTACTTC.

The V and J genes are TRBV28 and TRBJ1-1, with TRBD1 as a possible D gene (5 bases). The ends were cut back, 6 bases at V and 10 bases at J, with 18 bases in the middle. The CDR3 sequence is 13 residues long. Germline V lookup: CDR1 MDHEN, CDR2 SYDVKM. Written as DNA, the CDR3 is TGTGCCAGCAGGACGGGACGCCGGGTGGCAGCTTTCTTT. Protein sequence: CASRTGRRVAAFF.

The chain carries TRBV6-6 and TRBJ2-3, with TRBD2 matching over 11 bases. CDR3 length: 16 residues. Germline-derived CDR1 and CDR2 are MNHNY and SVGAGI (reference sequence). J lost 3 bases, V lost 2 bases, and 4 bases had no gene match. The CDR3 spells CASSYGLAGGTDTQYF. Written as DNA, the CDR3 is TGTGCCAGCAGTTACGGCCTAGCGGGAGGAACAGATACGCAGTATTTT.